The next 17 T cell receptor beta chains were all read from a single sample in a study of shared clonotypes between healthy human individuals. Generated by immunoSEQ multiplex PCR, the TCRdb table keeps only in-frame clones and is missing some. This table holds roughly 2 million clones, over 85% found once. It was CD45RO-negative cells, positively selected for CCR7, that made up naive CD8 cells, with terminally differentiated effector memory CD45RA+ cells excluded. Sequences were obtained from naive CD8+ T cells sorted from blood. The source of these receptors is a man between 18 and 29 years old in good health.

V gene TRBV6-6 combines with J gene TRBJ2-2; TRBD1 agrees at 7 bases. CDR1 is MNHNY and CDR2 is SVGAGI in the germline V gene (reference sequence). The CDR3 runs 15 residues. V lost 7 bases and J lost 7; bases outside the gene matches: 12. Here the CDR3 reads CASNDRVSRIGELFF. The CDR3 DNA sequence: TGTGCCAGCAATGACAGGGTTTCAAGGATCGGGGAGCTGTTTTTT.

This rearrangement joins TRBV18 to TRBJ2-3; 7 bases match TRBD2. This CDR3 is built from 16 residues. Germline CDR1 and CDR2: KGHSH and LQKENI. V lost 4 bases to trimming and J lost 1 base; unmatched junction nucleotides: 8. In DNA form, the CDR3 reads TGTGCCAGCTCACAGCCCGGGACTACCCGCACAGATACGCAGTATTTT. Protein: CASSQPGTTRTDTQYF.

J is TRBJ2-7 and V is TRBV29-1, with 12 bases that match TRBD2. CDR1 and CDR2 (germline): SQVTM, ANQGSEA. V lost 2 bases, J lost 3 bases, and 2 bases stayed unmatched. The CDR3 has 14 residues. The CDR3 is CSVEKLAGGYEQYF. In nucleotides, the CDR3 is TGCAGCGTTGAAAAACTAGCGGGGGGCTACGAGCAGTACTTC.

This chain joins TRBV2 and TRBJ2-3; TRBD2 is a possible D gene (7 bases). V lost 2 bases, J lost 3 bases, and 15 bases lay in between. The CDR3 loop spans 16 amino acids. The germline V gene encodes CDR1 SNHLY and CDR2 FYNNEI. For the CDR3, the DNA is TGTGCCAGCAGTGAATTAGAGGGGGGGCTGACAGATACGCAGTATTTT. This encodes CASSELEGGLTDTQYF.

This rearrangement joins TRBV7-9 to TRBJ2-1, with 7 bases identical to TRBD2. Germline-derived CDR1 and CDR2 are SEHNR and FQNEAQ (reference sequence). After removal of 4 bases from V and 9 bases from J, the junction contained 15 bases not matched to a gene. CDR3 length: 16 residues. The CDR3 DNA reads TGTGCCAGCAGCTCCACGGACCTGGGAGGGTTGTCTGAGCAGTTCTTC. It specifies CASSSTDLGGLSEQFF.

As for this clone: The identical CDR3 is also encoded by other nucleotide sequences in the sample. The chain is built from TRBV9 and TRBJ2-5; the match to TRBD2 covers 9 bases. With 0 bases clipped from V and 2 bases from J, the junction kept 2 bases outside the gene matches. Germline-derived CDR1 and CDR2 are SGDLS and YYNGEE. The CDR3 extends over 15 amino acids. CDR3 coding DNA: TGTGCCAGCAGCGTAGCACTAGCGGGTCAAGAGACCCAGTACTTC. Protein sequence: CASSVALAGQETQYF.

A note on this clone: This sample also contains other DNA sequences that code for the same CDR3. The V gene is TRBV30, the J gene TRBJ1-2; D perhaps matches TRBD1 (5 bases). The CDR3 contains 12 residues. Looked up from germline, CDR1 is GTSNPN and CDR2 is SVGIG (reference sequence). V lost 0 bases and J 4 bases, leaving 6 bases between the germline ends. The CDR3 DNA follows: TGTGCCTGGAGTGTGGACACCTATGGCTACACCTTC. Translation: CAWSVDTYGYTF.

The chain combines TRBV4-3 with TRBJ2-7; a possible D gene is TRBD1 (6 bases). CDR3 length equals 15 residues. V lost 2 bases, J lost 1 base, and 12 bases lay in between. CDR1 and CDR2 (germline): LGHNA, YSLEER. The CDR3 protein is CASSQFYRVSYEQYF. For the CDR3, the DNA is TGCGCCAGCAGCCAATTCTACAGGGTTTCCTACGAGCAGTACTTC.

J is TRBJ2-2 and V is TRBV10-1; 13 bases agree with TRBD2. Trimming removed 7 bases from V and 6 bases from J; junction bases left unmatched: 2. Germline CDR1 reads WNHNN; CDR2 reads SYGVQD (reference sequence). The CDR3 extends over 14 amino acids. CDR3 sequence (DNA): TGCGCCAGCATCGGGACTAGCGGGGCCGGGGAGCTGTTTTTT. Amino acid sequence: CASIGTSGAGELFF.

The chain couples TRBV19 to TRBJ1-2; possible D gene TRBD1, 5 bases. Germline CDR1 LNHDA, CDR2 SQIVND (reference sequence). The CDR3 sequence is 12 residues long. The V and J ends lost 7 bases and 4 bases respectively, with 10 bases between them. The CDR3 reads CASTMGGYGYTF. CDR3 bases: TGTGCCAGTACGATGGGGGGCTATGGCTACACCTTC.

The V call is TRBV30, the J call TRBJ1-3; D is undetermined. The CDR3 runs 12 residues. V shed 2 bases and J shed 6 bases, with 8 bases lying between them. Germline V gene sequence: CDR1 GTSNPN, CDR2 SVGIG (reference sequence). CDR3 region: CAWSWEANTIYF. In DNA, the CDR3 is TGTGCCTGGAGTTGGGAGGCAAACACCATATATTTT. Variable domain in full (rest from reference TRBV30 and TRBJ1-3): SQTIHQWPATLVQPVGSPLSLECTVEGTSNPNLYWYRQAAGRGLQLLFYSVGIGQISSEVPQNLSASRPQDRQFILSSKKLLLSDSGFYLCAWSWEANTIYFGEGSWLTVV.

The rearrangement joins TRBV29-1 to TRBJ2-1; no reliable D call. The ends were cut back, 1 base at V and 1 base at J, with 20 bases in the middle. This CDR3 is 18 amino acids long. CDR1 and CDR2 (germline): SQVTM, ANQGSEA. The CDR3 sequence is CSVEGSDWKSHSYNEQFF. In nucleotides, the CDR3 is TGCAGCGTTGAAGGATCCGACTGGAAAAGCCATTCCTACAATGAGCAGTTCTTC.

The chain employs TRBV11-2 and TRBJ2-7; the D gene is possibly TRBD2 (6 bases). Germline CDR1 is SGHAT and CDR2 is FQNNGV. Trimming cost V 4 bases and J 0 bases, with 10 bases left between them. The CDR3 is made up of 14 amino acids. The CDR3 DNA reads as TGTGCCAGCAGCTGGGGACTGTCCTCCTACGAGCAGTACTTC. It specifies CASSWGLSSYEQYF.

The rearrangement links TRBV15 to TRBJ1-2; TRBD1 aligns across 8 bases. V was pared by 5 bases and J by 7 bases, with 12 bases of the junction left unmatched. Germline V CDR1 and CDR2: LNHNV, YYDKDF (reference sequence). The CDR3 totals 15 residues. This CDR3 is CATSPRSDRVAGYTF. Written as DNA, the CDR3 is TGTGCCACCAGCCCCCGCTCGGACAGGGTGGCTGGCTACACCTTC.

This clone was seen just once. V and J are TRBV7-6 and TRBJ2-5; TRBD1 or TRBD2 may be the D gene (6 bases each). CDR1 is SGHVS and CDR2 is FNYEAQ in the germline V gene. The CDR3 is made up of 18 amino acids. V lost 5 bases, J lost 1 base, and 23 bases lay in between. CDR3: CASSTLYRGAEIQETQYF. The CDR3 region has the DNA TGTGCCAGCAGCACTTTATATAGGGGGGCAGAGATCCAAGAGACCCAGTACTTC.

Worth noting for this clone: The sample contains more than one DNA sequence encoding this CDR3. This rearrangement joins TRBV7-9 to TRBJ2-7, with 9 bases matching TRBD1. Germline CDR1 reads SEHNR; CDR2 reads FQNEAQ (reference sequence). J lost 3 bases, V lost 4 bases, and 4 bases had no gene match. The CDR3 has 14 residues. In DNA, the CDR3 is TGTGCCAGCAGCTCGGGACAGGGTTTCTACGAGCAGTACTTC. It encodes CASSSGQGFYEQYF.

The CDR3 spells CASSVGWQGVYNEQFF. DNA of the CDR3: TGTGCCAGCAGCGTAGGGTGGCAGGGAGTCTACAATGAGCAGTTCTTC. V is TRBV9 and J is TRBJ2-1; D may match TRBD1 or TRBD2 (5 bases each). Germline CDR1 SGDLS, CDR2 YYNGEE. V was clipped by 0 bases and J by 3 bases, with 13 bases between them. CDR3 length: 16 residues.